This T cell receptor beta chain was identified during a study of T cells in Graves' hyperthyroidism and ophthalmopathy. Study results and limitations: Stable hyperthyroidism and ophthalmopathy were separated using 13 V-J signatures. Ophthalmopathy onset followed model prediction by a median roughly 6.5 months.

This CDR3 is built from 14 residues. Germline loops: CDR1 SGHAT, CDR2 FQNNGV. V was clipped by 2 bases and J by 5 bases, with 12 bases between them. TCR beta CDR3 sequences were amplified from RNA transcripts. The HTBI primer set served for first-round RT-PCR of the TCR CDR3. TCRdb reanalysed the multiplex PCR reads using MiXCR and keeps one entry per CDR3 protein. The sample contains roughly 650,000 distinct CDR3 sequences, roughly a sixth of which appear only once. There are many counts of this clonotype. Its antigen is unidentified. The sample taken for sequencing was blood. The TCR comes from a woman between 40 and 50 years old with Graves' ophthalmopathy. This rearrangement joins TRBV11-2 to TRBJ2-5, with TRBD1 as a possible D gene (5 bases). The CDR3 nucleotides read TGTGCCAGCAGCTTACCTCAGGGTCTGGAGACCCAGTACTTC. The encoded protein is CASSLPQGLETQYF.